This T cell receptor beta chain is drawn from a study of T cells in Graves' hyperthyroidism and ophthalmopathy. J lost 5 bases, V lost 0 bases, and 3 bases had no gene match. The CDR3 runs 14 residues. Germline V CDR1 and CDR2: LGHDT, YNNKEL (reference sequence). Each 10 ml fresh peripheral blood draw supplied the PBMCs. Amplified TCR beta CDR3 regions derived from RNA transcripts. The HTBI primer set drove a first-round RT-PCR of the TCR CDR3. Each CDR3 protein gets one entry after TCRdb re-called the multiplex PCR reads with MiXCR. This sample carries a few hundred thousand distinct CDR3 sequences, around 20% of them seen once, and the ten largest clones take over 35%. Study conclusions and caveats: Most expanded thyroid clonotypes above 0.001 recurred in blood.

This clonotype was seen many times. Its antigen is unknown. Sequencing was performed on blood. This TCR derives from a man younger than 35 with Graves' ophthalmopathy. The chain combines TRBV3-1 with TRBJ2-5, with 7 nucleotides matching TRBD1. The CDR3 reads CASSQDETGETQYF. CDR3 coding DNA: TGTGCCAGCAGCCAAGATGAGACAGGGGAGACCCAGTACTTC.